The clone carrying this T cell receptor (beta chain) was picked up a small number of times. Its antigen is currently unknown. PCR was performed using 60 Vbeta and 13 Jbeta primers. The protocol was immunoSEQ multiplex PCR, while the TCRdb copy is restricted to in-frame clones and leaves out a portion. Among around 160,000 clones, around 63% were seen once, and the ten largest hold 4% to 5.5%. This sample was taken from a study of cytomegalovirus exposure and HLA in healthy donors. Regarding the study as a whole: The study listed under 200 cytomegalovirus-associated TCR beta chains. An ancestry cluster, one associated with Asian ancestry, reportedly showed fewer N-insertions than the roughly 610-donor mean in a later analysis. With DRB1 most and HLA-C fewest, TCR association rates differed between HLA loci in a later analysis.

The receptor's source is a woman younger than 30 in good health and CMV-seropositive. Sequenced sample: PBMCs.

CDR3 in DNA: TGTGCCACCGCCTCCGGGACAGGGAGCTACGAGCAGTACTTC. Its protein is CATASGTGSYEQYF. This chain joins TRBV15 and TRBJ2-7; TRBD1 matches 9 bases. There are 14 residues in the CDR3. The V segment lost 8 bases and the J segment 3 bases; nucleotides outside the gene matches: 8. In germline, CDR1 is LNHNV, CDR2 YYDKDF (reference sequence).